This is a list of T cell receptor beta chains from one sample in a study of memory CD4+ T cells and cytomegalovirus serostatus. Clones were sequenced by immunoSEQ multiplex PCR, and TCRdb holds only the in-frame ones, with some missing. The repertoire holds roughly 50,000 clones, with 78% as singletons. The sample comprised memory CD4+ T cells from blood. These receptors were obtained from an adult in good health and CMV-seronegative. CDR3s include the opening cysteine and the closing phenylalanine or tryptophan. The D gene is left open where the match is weak. Not all rows give a size; the values are once, few, many and, for expanded clones, a class.

TRBV7-9,-,-,TRBJ1-2,TGTGCCAGCAGCTCCGACGCCGCCGGGTATGGCTACACCTTC,CASSSDAAGYGYTF
TRBV19,-,-,TRBJ2-1,TGTGCCAGTAGTATTGGGACACATGGAGGTGAGCAGTTCTTC,CASSIGTHGGEQFF
TRBV5-4,once,TRBD2,TRBJ2-7,TGTGCCAGCAGCTTCGGGACTATATCTTACGAGCAGTACTTC,CASSFGTISYEQYF
TRBV5-4,medium-sized,-,TRBJ1-1,TGTGCCAGCAGCCCCCAATCACGGGTGCTGAACACTGAAGCTTTCTTT,CASSPQSRVLNTEAFF
TRBV5-1,-,-,TRBJ1-2,TGCGCCAGCAGTCAGGGGCGAACCAACTATGGCTACACCTTC,CASSQGRTNYGYTF
TRBV6-1,medium-sized,TRBD1,TRBJ1-2,TGTGCCAGCAGTGAGGCAGGGGGCACTGGCTACACCTTC,CASSEAGGTGYTF
TRBV9,-,TRBD1,TRBJ2-5,TGTGCCAGCAGCGTAGGGACAGGGGTGGCGGAGACCCAGTACTTC,CASSVGTGVAETQYF
TRBV5-6,-,TRBD1,TRBJ1-1,TGTGCCAGCAGCTTGTTTGGGGGACAGTGGAACACTGAAGCTTTCTTT,CASSLFGGQWNTEAFF
TRBV19,-,-,TRBJ2-5,TGTGCCAGTAGTATGGATTCCGGGTACCAAGAGACCCAGTACTTC,CASSMDSGYQETQYF
TRBV5-6,-,-,TRBJ2-1,TGTGCCAGCAGCTTGGGATCGGGGGCATACAACAATGAGCAGTTCTTC,CASSLGSGAYNNEQFF
TRBV6-5,-,TRBD1,TRBJ1-6,TGTGCCAGTAGACAGGGAAATTCACCCCTCCACTTT,CASRQGNSPLHF
TRBV6-1,-,-,TRBJ1-6,TGTGCCAGCAGTGAAAGTAAGGGTGGTGTTTCACCCCTCCACTTT,CASSESKGGVSPLHF
TRBV5-1,-,-,TRBJ2-7,TGCGCCAGCAGCTCCAACGGGGTAACGTACGAGCAGTACTTC,CASSSNGVTYEQYF
TRBV7-8,-,-,TRBJ1-4,TGTGCCAGCAGCGAGGGACATAATGAAAAACTGTTTTTT,CASSEGHNEKLFF
TRBV2,few,TRBD1,TRBJ1-1,TGTGCCGTATCTAGGACAGGGGCGTTGAACACTGAAGCTTTCTTT,CAVSRTGALNTEAFF
TRBV2,-,-,TRBJ2-3,TGTGCCAGCAGCTGGCTAGCATCAGATACGCAGTATTTT,CASSWLASDTQYF
TRBV10-2,few,TRBD1,TRBJ1-5,TGCGCCAGCAGTGACTGGGGGGACAGAAATCAGCCCCAGCATTTT,CASSDWGDRNQPQHF
TRBV6-6,-,TRBD1,TRBJ2-7,TGTGCCAGCTCCCGAGGACAGGCTTACGAGCAGTACTTC,CASSRGQAYEQYF
TRBV5-1,-,-,TRBJ1-2,TGCGCCAGCAGCGACCAGGGGAACTATGGCTACACCTTC,CASSDQGNYGYTF
TRBV2,-,-,TRBJ2-7,TGTGCCAGCAAAGGAGACAAAAGCTCCTACGAGCAGTACTTC,CASKGDKSSYEQYF
TRBV11-2,-,TRBD1,TRBJ2-7,TGTGCCAGCAGCCGCAAATGGGGACAGGAGGTTTACGAGCAGTACTTC,CASSRKWGQEVYEQYF
TRBV7-9,-,-,TRBJ1-5,TGTGCCAGCAGCTTAGGATCAGGGTACAATCAGCCCCAGCATTTT,CASSLGSGYNQPQHF
TRBV27,few,-,TRBJ2-1,TGTGCCAGCAGTTCAATTTGGCCTAGGAACAATGAGCAGTTCTTC,CASSSIWPRNNEQFF
TRBV6-1,once,-,TRBJ2-7,TGTGCCAGCAGGGGAGACTTAAGCGAGCAGTACTTC,CASRGDLSEQYF
TRBV7-2,few,-,TRBJ1-5,TGTGCCAGCAGCTCCCTAGGGGGGGGCTTGGAGCCCCAGCATTTT,CASSSLGGGLEPQHF
TRBV18,once,TRBD1,TRBJ2-2,TGTGCCAGCTCACCCTGGGACAGGGCCAACACCGGGGAGCTGTTTTTT,CASSPWDRANTGELFF
TRBV5-1,few,-,TRBJ2-3,TGCGCCAGCAGCCCCCAGATGAGGAGCGGAGATACGCAGTATTTT,CASSPQMRSGDTQYF
TRBV30,-,-,TRBJ2-2,TGTGCCTGGAGCTTGAGGGGGACCGGGGAGCTGTTTTTT,CAWSLRGTGELFF
TRBV5-1,few,-,TRBJ1-2,TGCGCCAGCAGCTTGGATGGCAGCCCTAACTATGGCTACACCTTC,CASSLDGSPNYGYTF